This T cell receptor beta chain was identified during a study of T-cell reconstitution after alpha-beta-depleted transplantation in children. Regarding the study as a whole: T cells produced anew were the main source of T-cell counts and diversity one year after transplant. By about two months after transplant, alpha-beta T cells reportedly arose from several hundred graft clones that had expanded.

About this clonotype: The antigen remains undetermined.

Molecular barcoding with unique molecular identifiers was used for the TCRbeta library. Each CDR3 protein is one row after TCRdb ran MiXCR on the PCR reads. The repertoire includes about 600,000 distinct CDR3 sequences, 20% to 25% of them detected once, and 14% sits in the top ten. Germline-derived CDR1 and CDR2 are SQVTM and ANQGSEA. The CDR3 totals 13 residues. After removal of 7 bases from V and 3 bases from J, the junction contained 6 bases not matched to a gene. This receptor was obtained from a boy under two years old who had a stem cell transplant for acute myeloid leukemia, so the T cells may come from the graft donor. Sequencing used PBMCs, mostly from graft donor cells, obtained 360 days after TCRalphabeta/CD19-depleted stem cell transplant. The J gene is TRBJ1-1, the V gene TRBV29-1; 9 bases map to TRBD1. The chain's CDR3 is CSAEDRGYTEAFF. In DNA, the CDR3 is TGCAGCGCTGAGGACAGGGGTTACACTGAAGCTTTCTTT.